This is a list of T cell receptor beta chains from one sample in a study of blood T cells in healthy people across ages. Using its own MiXCR run on the 5' RACE reads, TCRdb lists one record per CDR3 protein. The sample has 700,000 to 1,000,000 distinct CDR3 sequences; under 45% are singletons. The sample consisted of blood. These receptors were taken from a man in his sixties in good health. Both conserved end residues are part of each CDR3. The order of the fields is D gene, V gene, J gene, clone size, CDR3 DNA, CDR3 protein. A D gene is named only where the DNA matches it firmly. Only part of the rows carry a size: once, few, many, or a class if the clone is expanded.

TRBD1,TRBV20-1,TRBJ2-7,few,TGCAGTGCTAGTGACTTGGGGACAGGAAGCTCCTACGAGCAGTACTTC,CSASDLGTGSSYEQYF
-,TRBV19,TRBJ2-1,-,TGTGCCAGTAGTTCCCTTTTCTCGTCTGAGCAGTTCTTC,CASSSLFSSEQFF
-,TRBV20-1,TRBJ1-1,once,TGCAGTGCTAGCGTGGGGGGCACTGAAGCTTTCTTT,CSASVGGTEAFF
-,TRBV7-9,TRBJ2-3,-,TGTGCCAGCGGCTTGGCACTAGTTGGGCTAGATACGCAGTATTTT,CASGLALVGLDTQYF
TRBD2,TRBV4-2,TRBJ2-3,few,TGTGCCAGCAGCCATGAACTAGCGGGGAGCACAGATACGCAGTATTTT,CASSHELAGSTDTQYF
-,TRBV24-1,TRBJ2-6,-,TGTGCCACCAGCCCGGCGGGCTCTGGGGCCAACGTCCTGACTTTC,CATSPAGSGANVLTF
-,TRBV20-1,TRBJ2-3,-,TGCAGTGCTAGATCGGGCCTGGGGGATACGCAGTATTTT,CSARSGLGDTQYF
TRBD2,TRBV4-3,TRBJ2-4,few,TGCGCCAGCAGCCGTACCGGGACTAGCGGACTCGAGGATCAGTACTTC,CASSRTGTSGLEDQYF
-,TRBV7-2,TRBJ1-1,-,TGTGCCAGCAGCCTCCCTCCCTACTACACTGAAGCTTTCTTT,CASSLPPYYTEAFF
-,TRBV7-3,TRBJ2-2,-,TGTGCCAGCAGTCCAAATCAAGAGAGTATACTTAACACCGGGGAGCTGTTTTTT,CASSPNQESILNTGELFF
-,TRBV4-1,TRBJ2-7,-,TGCGCCAGCAGCTCTCAGCCTCTTGGGACCTACCTCTACGAGCAGTACTTC,CASSSQPLGTYLYEQYF